What follows are 26 T cell receptor beta chains derived from one specimen sequenced in a study of cytomegalovirus exposure and HLA in healthy donors. The primer mix had 60 Vbeta and 13 Jbeta primers. Only in-frame clones appear in the TCRdb table, and some are missing; sequencing was by immunoSEQ multiplex PCR. The table lists over 100,000 clones, over 60% of them singletons. Sequenced material: PBMCs. These receptors were taken from a male donor in good health and CMV-seropositive.

Concerning this clone: This CDR3 is also generated by other DNA sequences in the sample. The J gene is TRBJ2-3, the V gene TRBV5-1; 7 bases are shared with TRBD1. Germline-derived CDR1 and CDR2 are SGHRS and YFSETQ. V dropped 2 bases and J dropped 0; count of bases not matched to a gene: 6. The CDR3 totals 16 residues. The CDR3 nucleotides read TGCGCCAGCAGCTTCTCAGGGGGTGCTAGCACAGATACGCAGTATTTT. This sequence encodes CASSFSGGASTDTQYF.

The V gene is TRBV9, the J gene TRBJ2-1; 10 bases are shared with TRBD2. Germline lookup yields CDR1 SGDLS and CDR2 YYNGEE. J was trimmed by 0 bases and V by 3 bases; bases with no gene match: 9. The CDR3 contains 18 residues. The CDR3 coding sequence is TGTGCCAGCAGCGCCAGACTAGCGGGTATAAGCTCCTACAATGAGCAGTTCTTC. Amino acid sequence: CASSARLAGISSYNEQFF.

The chain links TRBV2 to TRBJ1-4, with 10 bases matching TRBD1. The V gene's germline CDR1 is SNHLY and CDR2 FYNNEI. The V and J ends lost 6 bases and 0 bases, in that order; junction bases with no gene match: 7. This CDR3 comprises 17 residues. CDR3 amino acids: CASSGDRGRPTNEKLFF. The CDR3 DNA reads as TGTGCCAGCAGCGGAGACAGGGGGCGTCCAACTAATGAAAAACTGTTTTTT.

Concerning this clone itself: A much larger clone lies a single base off, so this may be a read error. The chain couples TRBV6-1 to TRBJ1-4, with D maybe TRBD1 (5 bases). Trimming stripped 1 base from V and 9 bases from J, with 12 bases between. Germline values: CDR1 MNHNS, CDR2 SASEGT. The CDR3 runs to 14 residues. The CDR3 spells CASSEGAGHKKLFF. CDR3 DNA: TGTGCCAGCAGTGAAGGGGCAGGGCATAAAAAACTGTTTTTT.

The chain is built from TRBV30 and TRBJ2-5, with TRBD1 identical over 9 bases. V was pared by 4 bases and J by 5 bases, with 5 bases of the junction left unmatched. The CDR3 is 13 residues long. Germline V CDR1 and CDR2: GTSNPN, SVGIG (reference sequence). CDR3 loop: CAWKNRGRETQYF. For the CDR3, the DNA is TGTGCCTGGAAGAACAGGGGGCGGGAGACCCAGTACTTC.

CDR3 nucleotides: TGTGCCAGTTCGGGAGTTAGCACAGATACGCAGTATTTT. As protein: CASSGVSTDTQYF. The chain recombines TRBV19 with TRBJ2-3; D is possibly TRBD2 (6 bases). V was cut by 8 bases and J by 0 bases, with 9 bases left in between. Germline V lookup: CDR1 LNHDA, CDR2 SQIVND (reference sequence). This CDR3 is built from 13 residues.

The chain joins TRBV28 to TRBJ1-5, with D hard to call. This CDR3 contains 15 residues. V was pared by 8 bases and J by 6 bases, with 20 bases between. Germline CDR1 is MDHEN and CDR2 is SYDVKM. The DNA for the CDR3 is TGTGCCAGCTCCCGTCCCCTGGGAGGCGGTCAGCCCCAGCATTTT. Translating gives CASSRPLGGGQPQHF.

The chain carries TRBV7-9 and TRBJ2-2, with 14 nucleotides matching TRBD2. Per germline, CDR1 SEHNR and CDR2 FQNEAQ (reference sequence). CDR3 length: 17 residues. V lost 5 bases and J lost 4; bases outside the gene matches: 6. In nucleotides, the CDR3 is TGTGCCAGCAGCCCGGGACTAGCGGGAGTGGGCACCGGGGAGCTGTTTTTT. It encodes CASSPGLAGVGTGELFF. The whole variable domain, filled in from reference TRBV7-9 and TRBJ2-2, reads DTGVSQNPRHKITKRGQNVTFRCDPISEHNRLYWYRQTLGQGPEFLTYFQNEAQLEKSRLLSDRFSAERPKGSFSTLEIQRTEQGDSAMYLCASSPGLAGVGTGELFFGEGSRLTVL.

This clone occurred once. The CDR3 DNA follows: TGTGCCAGCAGCCCCGGGACTAGTGCCGACGAGCAGTACTTC. Its translation is CASSPGTSADEQYF. The J gene is TRBJ2-5, the V gene TRBV7-3, with TRBD2 matching 8 bases. The end of the DNA is better explained by TRBJ2-7, so the J call may be wrong. CDR3 size: 14 residues. Looked up from germline, CDR1 is SGHTA and CDR2 is FQGTGA.

V is TRBV7-2 and J is TRBJ1-2; D ambiguous. V lost 5 bases and J 3 bases, leaving 10 bases between the germline ends. The CDR3 is made up of 13 amino acids. Germline loops: CDR1 SGHTA, CDR2 FQGNSA. The CDR3 bases are TGTGCCAGCAGCAGCGGGAGTTACTATGGCTACACCTTC. It is translated as CASSSGSYYGYTF.

The V and J genes are TRBV5-1 and TRBJ2-3, with 13 bases that match TRBD2. Looked up from germline, CDR1 is SGHRS and CDR2 is YFSETQ. Germline trimming cut 4 bases from V and 3 bases from J; bases unmatched to any gene: 5. The CDR3 spans 16 residues. CDR3 bases: TGCGCCAGCAGCCCACTAGCGGGGGGGAGGACAGATACGCAGTATTTT. Translating it yields CASSPLAGGRTDTQYF.

The V call is TRBV28, the J call TRBJ2-7; TRBD1 aligns across 8 bases. The V gene end was trimmed by 5 bases and the J gene end by 2 bases; junction bases not matched to a gene: 8. There are 15 residues in the CDR3. CDR1 MDHEN and CDR2 SYDVKM come from the germline V gene. The CDR3 region has the DNA TGTGCCAGCAGTACTAGGACAGGGTATACCTACGAGCAGTACTTC. It encodes CASSTRTGYTYEQYF.

V is TRBV28 and J is TRBJ2-3, with a weak D call TRBD1 (6 bases). Germline V gives CDR1 MDHEN, CDR2 SYDVKM. The V gene lost 6 bases and the J gene lost 0 bases, with 13 bases spanning the gap. The CDR3 totals 15 residues. The CDR3 protein is CASSLGQSSTDTQYF. CDR3 coding DNA: TGTGCCAGCAGCCTTGGACAGTCTAGCACAGATACGCAGTATTTT. The entire variable domain, with the rest obtained from reference TRBV28 and TRBJ2-3, is as follows: DVKVTQSSRYLVKRTGEKVFLECVQDMDHENMFWYRQDPGLGLRLIYFSYDVKMKEKGDIPEGYSVSREKKERFSLILESASTNQTSMYLCASSLGQSSTDTQYFGPGTRLTVL.

This chain uses TRBV6-6 with TRBJ2-7; 7 nucleotides align to TRBD1. V trimming: 6 bases; J trimming: 0 bases; junction bases outside the gene matches: 5. CDR1 and CDR2 (germline): MNHNY, SVGAGI (reference sequence). The CDR3 totals 14 residues. Here the CDR3 reads CASRSRDSSYEQYF. CDR3 bases: TGTGCCAGCAGATCCCGGGACAGCTCCTACGAGCAGTACTTC.

V usage is TRBV19 and J usage is TRBJ1-1, with D uncertain. The CDR3 is made up of 13 amino acids. From germline, CDR1 is LNHDA and CDR2 SQIVND (reference sequence). V was cut by 10 bases and J by 2 bases, with 14 bases left in between. The CDR3 here is CATLPRLNTEAFF. CDR3 sequence (DNA): TGTGCCACCCTACCCCGACTCAACACTGAAGCTTTCTTT.

The chain employs TRBV28 and TRBJ2-7; D is perhaps TRBD2 (5 bases). The V and J ends lost 4 bases and 3 bases respectively, with 13 bases between them. CDR3 length: 14 amino acids. Germline values: CDR1 MDHEN, CDR2 SYDVKM. The CDR3 spells CASSSLGEGYEQYF. For the CDR3, the DNA is TGTGCCAGCAGTTCTCTAGGAGAGGGCTACGAGCAGTACTTC.

The CDR3 sequence is CASTGGAAYEQYF. The CDR3 nucleotides read TGTGCCAGCACTGGAGGGGCCGCCTACGAGCAGTACTTC. V and J are TRBV27 and TRBJ2-7, with D tentatively TRBD2 (6 bases). Germline CDR1 reads MNHEY; CDR2 reads SMNVEV (reference sequence). The germline V and J ends were trimmed by 7 bases and 2 bases, with 12 bases remaining between them. The CDR3 sequence is 13 residues long.

The count of this clone is one. This same CDR3 is encoded by further DNA sequences in the sample. The chain joins TRBV11-3 to TRBJ2-7; 8 nucleotides agree with TRBD1. This CDR3 is 14 amino acids long. From germline, CDR1 is SGHNT and CDR2 YENEEA. With 5 bases clipped from V and 4 bases from J, the junction kept 7 bases outside the gene matches. As DNA, the CDR3 is TGTGCCAGCAGCCCGACAGGGGATGGATACGAGCAGTACTTC. It specifies CASSPTGDGYEQYF.

The gene calls are TRBV29-1 and TRBJ2-7; no clear D gene. From germline, CDR1 is SQVTM and CDR2 ANQGSEA. V lost 4 bases and J lost 3, with 16 bases in between. This CDR3 region has 14 residues. CDR3 amino acids: CSVGGGASIYEQYF. CDR3 in DNA: TGCAGCGTTGGAGGTGGCGCCTCAATCTACGAGCAGTACTTC.

The chain uses TRBV6-6 and TRBJ1-5; D not resolved. Trimming cost V 4 bases and J 0 bases, with 4 bases left between them. In germline, CDR1 is MNHNY, CDR2 SVGAGI (reference sequence). This CDR3 contains 13 residues. CDR3 bases: TGTGCCAGCAGTTTAGTTAGCAATCAGCCCCAGCATTTT. Its translation: CASSLVSNQPQHF.

This clone was recorded once. The genes are TRBV9 and TRBJ2-2; TRBD2 might be the D (6 bases). The CDR3 is 16 residues long. Trimming left V 5 bases short and J 2 bases short, with 16 bases between. Germline CDR1 is SGDLS and CDR2 is YYNGEE. The CDR3 sequence: CASSFSGLINTGELFF. CDR3 bases: TGTGCCAGCAGTTTCTCGGGACTTATTAACACCGGGGAGCTGTTTTTT.

This chain uses TRBV18 with TRBJ2-1; 8 bases line up with TRBD2. Trimming at V came to 3 bases and at J to 7 bases, leaving 2 bases not matched to a gene. Germline V gene sequence: CDR1 KGHSH, CDR2 LQKENI. The CDR3 extends over 13 amino acids. The chain's CDR3 is CASSPGTSNEQFF. The CDR3 nucleotides read TGTGCCAGCTCACCGGGGACTAGTAATGAGCAGTTCTTC. Full variable domain (rest looked up from reference TRBV18 and TRBJ2-1): NAGVMQNPRHLVRRRGQEARLRCSPMKGHSHVYWYRQLPEEGLKFMVYLQKENIIDESGMPKERFSAEFPKEGPSILRIQQVVRGDSAAYFCASSPGTSNEQFFGPGTRLTVL.

For this clone: Other DNA sequences in the same sample also yield this CDR3. J is TRBJ1-5 and V is TRBV5-6, with D maybe TRBD1 (5 bases). V was clipped by 0 bases and J by 3 bases, with 7 bases between them. The CDR3 spans 14 residues. Germline V gene lookup returns CDR1 SGHDT and CDR2 YYEEEE. CDR3 loop: CASSLGQLNQPQHF. As DNA, the CDR3 is TGTGCCAGCAGCTTGGGACAGCTCAATCAGCCCCAGCATTTT.

The chain combines TRBV7-2 with TRBJ2-1, with TRBD2 identical over 16 bases. Per germline, CDR1 SGHTA and CDR2 FQGNSA. V shed 2 bases, J shed 4 bases, and the junction held 5 bases outside the gene matches. CDR3 size: 18 residues. CDR3 DNA sequence: TGTGCCAGCAGCTTAAAGGGACTAGCGGGGGGGGTATACAATGAGCAGTTCTTC. Protein: CASSLKGLAGGVYNEQFF.

The rearrangement joins TRBV27 to TRBJ2-5, with D possibly being TRBD2 (7 bases). The DNA end favors TRBJ2-7, so the J call may be wrong. Germline V lookup: CDR1 MNHEY, CDR2 SMNVEV (reference sequence). This CDR3 has 15 amino acids. DNA for the CDR3: TGTGCCAGCAGTTTATGGGGGGGGCGCGGAGACGAGCAGTACTTC. As protein: CASSLWGGRGDEQYF.

The chain combines TRBV28 with TRBJ1-2; D remains ambiguous. Trimming left V 3 bases short and J 4 bases short, with 9 bases between. The CDR3 loop spans 13 amino acids. In germline, CDR1 is MDHEN, CDR2 SYDVKM. The DNA for the CDR3 is TGTGCCAGCAGTTTGTATCGGGGCTATGGCTACACCTTC. Translating it yields CASSLYRGYGYTF.